These T cell receptor beta chains were read from a single sample in a study of cytomegalovirus exposure and HLA in healthy donors. Sequenced by immunoSEQ multiplex PCR; TCRdb stores in-frame clones only, minus some. The sample gives about 180,000 clones, approximately 88% of which show up once; 1.2% is in the top ten. The sequencing input was PBMCs. These receptors were taken from a boy aged 2 to 9 in good health and CMV-seronegative. CDR3s include the opening cysteine and the closing phenylalanine or tryptophan. A D gene is named only where the DNA matches it firmly. Not all rows give a size; the values are once, few, many and, for expanded clones, a class.

cdr3_aa: CASSDQGATNYGYTF
cdr3_nt: TGTGCCAGCAGCGACCAGGGGGCAACTAACTATGGCTACACCTTC
j_call: TRBJ1-2
clone_size: NA
d_call: TRBD1
v_call: TRBV7-9

cdr3_aa: CASRPTQMTFGYTF
cdr3_nt: TGTGCCAGCCGGCCTACGCAAATGACTTTTGGCTACACCTTC
j_call: TRBJ1-2
clone_size: NA
d_call: NA
v_call: TRBV6-5

cdr3_aa: CASRYTGTYGYTF
cdr3_nt: TGTGCCAGCAGATATACAGGAACCTATGGCTACACCTTC
j_call: TRBJ1-2
clone_size: NA
d_call: NA
v_call: TRBV28

cdr3_aa: CASNQGGSNSPLHF
cdr3_nt: TGTGCCAGCAACCAGGGAGGCTCGAATTCACCCCTCCACTTT
j_call: TRBJ1-6
clone_size: NA
d_call: NA
v_call: TRBV6-6

cdr3_aa: CASSLRGNSGVELFF
cdr3_nt: TGTGCCAGCAGTCTCAGGGGGAATTCTGGGGTGGAGCTGTTTTTT
j_call: TRBJ2-2
clone_size: NA
d_call: TRBD1
v_call: TRBV7-9

cdr3_aa: CAGLRGRNEQYF
cdr3_nt: TGTGCCGGCCTCAGGGGGCGGAACGAGCAGTACTTC
j_call: TRBJ2-7
clone_size: NA
d_call: TRBD1
v_call: TRBV30

cdr3_aa: CASSPDGAEAFF
cdr3_nt: TGTGCCAGCAGTCCGGACGGGGCTGAAGCTTTCTTT
j_call: TRBJ1-1
clone_size: NA
d_call: NA
v_call: TRBV25-1

cdr3_aa: CASSQTGAGQGGDTQYF
cdr3_nt: TGCGCCAGCAGCCAGACGGGGGCGGGACAGGGAGGAGATACGCAGTATTTT
j_call: TRBJ2-3
clone_size: few
d_call: TRBD1
v_call: TRBV5-1

cdr3_aa: CASSPMGAGETQYF
cdr3_nt: TGTGCCAGCTCACCAATGGGGGCCGGGGAGACCCAGTACTTC
j_call: TRBJ2-5
clone_size: NA
d_call: NA
v_call: TRBV18

cdr3_aa: CASSLRSGRTEAFF
cdr3_nt: TGTGCCAGCAGCTTACGGTCGGGAAGAACTGAAGCTTTCTTT
j_call: TRBJ1-1
clone_size: NA
d_call: NA
v_call: TRBV7-8

cdr3_aa: CASRDTGDGYTF
cdr3_nt: TGTGCCAGCAGAGATACAGGGGATGGCTACACCTTC
j_call: TRBJ1-2
clone_size: NA
d_call: TRBD1
v_call: TRBV5-4

cdr3_aa: CASGQGMPEAFF
cdr3_nt: TGTGCCAGCGGACAGGGTATGCCTGAAGCTTTCTTT
j_call: TRBJ1-1
clone_size: NA
d_call: TRBD1
v_call: TRBV25-1

cdr3_aa: CAWGTGRDEQYF
cdr3_nt: TGTGCCTGGGGGACAGGGCGCGACGAGCAGTACTTC
j_call: TRBJ2-7
clone_size: NA
d_call: TRBD1
v_call: TRBV30

cdr3_aa: CASSDGQGFETQYF
cdr3_nt: TGTGCCAGTAGTGATGGACAGGGCTTCGAGACCCAGTACTTC
j_call: TRBJ2-5
clone_size: once
d_call: TRBD1
v_call: TRBV19

cdr3_aa: CASSVGGEVYEQYF
cdr3_nt: TGTGCCAGCAGTGTGGGAGGGGAGGTTTACGAGCAGTACTTC
j_call: TRBJ2-7
clone_size: NA
d_call: TRBD2
v_call: TRBV5-4

cdr3_aa: CASSLTSGSGNEQFF
cdr3_nt: TGTGCCAGCAGCTTGACTAGCGGGAGTGGGAATGAGCAGTTCTTC
j_call: TRBJ2-1
clone_size: few
d_call: TRBD2
v_call: TRBV5-4

cdr3_aa: CASSLVEKAGGAGELFF
cdr3_nt: TGTGCCAGCAGCTTAGTGGAAAAAGCGGGGGGGGCCGGGGAGCTGTTTTTT
j_call: TRBJ2-2
clone_size: NA
d_call: TRBD2
v_call: TRBV11-2

cdr3_aa: CASSLVAGGSSEQYF
cdr3_nt: TGTGCCAGCAGTTTAGTGGCGGGAGGTAGTAGCGAGCAGTACTTC
j_call: TRBJ2-7
clone_size: NA
d_call: TRBD2
v_call: TRBV28

cdr3_aa: CASRATETGANVLTF
cdr3_nt: TGTGCCAGCAGGGCGACAGAGACCGGGGCCAACGTCCTGACTTTC
j_call: TRBJ2-6
clone_size: NA
d_call: NA
v_call: TRBV5-6

cdr3_aa: CASSQAGGGEAFF
cdr3_nt: TGCGCCAGCAGCCAAGCGGGGGGAGGGGAAGCTTTCTTT
j_call: TRBJ1-1
clone_size: NA
d_call: NA
v_call: TRBV4-1

cdr3_aa: CASSLARGGGSYGYTF
cdr3_nt: TGTGCCAGCAGCCTTGCCCGGGGAGGGGGGAGCTATGGCTACACCTTC
j_call: TRBJ1-2
clone_size: NA
d_call: NA
v_call: TRBV27

cdr3_aa: CASSDRQGMGYGYTF
cdr3_nt: TGTGCCAGCAGCGACCGACAGGGGATGGGGTATGGCTACACCTTC
j_call: TRBJ1-2
clone_size: NA
d_call: TRBD1
v_call: TRBV9

cdr3_aa: CAISEQGSGNTIYF
cdr3_nt: TGTGCCATCAGTGAACAGGGCTCTGGAAACACCATATATTTT
j_call: TRBJ1-3
clone_size: NA
d_call: NA
v_call: TRBV10-3

cdr3_aa: CASSVERGPLVNEQFF
cdr3_nt: TGTGCCAGCAGCGTAGAGCGGGGGCCCCTGGTGAATGAGCAGTTCTTC
j_call: TRBJ2-1
clone_size: NA
d_call: TRBD2
v_call: TRBV9

cdr3_aa: CASSPPRDRGPYGYTF
cdr3_nt: TGTGCCAGCAGCCCACCCCGGGACAGGGGGCCCTATGGCTACACCTTC
j_call: TRBJ1-2
clone_size: NA
d_call: TRBD1
v_call: TRBV7-9

cdr3_aa: CASSPLAGGLEEKLFF
cdr3_nt: TGTGCCAGCAGCCCCCTCGCGGGGGGACTAGAGGAAAAACTGTTTTTT
j_call: TRBJ1-4
clone_size: NA
d_call: NA
v_call: TRBV7-9

cdr3_aa: CAWSVLVRRPSDGYTF
cdr3_nt: TGTGCCTGGAGTGTACTGGTTCGGCGGCCATCCGATGGCTACACCTTC
j_call: TRBJ1-2
clone_size: NA
d_call: NA
v_call: TRBV30

cdr3_aa: CASSLLVNTEAFF
cdr3_nt: TGTGCCAGCAGCTTACTTGTGAACACTGAAGCTTTCTTT
j_call: TRBJ1-1
clone_size: NA
d_call: NA
v_call: TRBV5-4

cdr3_aa: CASSVTVPDTQYF
cdr3_nt: TGTGCCAGCAGTGTAACAGTCCCAGATACGCAGTATTTT
j_call: TRBJ2-3
clone_size: few
d_call: NA
v_call: TRBV6-1

cdr3_aa: CASRETSGELTDTQYF
cdr3_nt: TGTGCCAGCAGGGAGACTAGCGGAGAGCTGACAGATACGCAGTATTTT
j_call: TRBJ2-3
clone_size: NA
d_call: TRBD2
v_call: TRBV5-4

cdr3_aa: CASSPISNYGYTF
cdr3_nt: TGTGCCAGCTCACCTATATCGAACTATGGCTACACCTTC
j_call: TRBJ1-2
clone_size: NA
d_call: NA
v_call: TRBV18

cdr3_aa: CASSSLAGNYNEQFF
cdr3_nt: TGTGCCAGCAGCTCCCTAGCGGGGAATTACAATGAGCAGTTCTTC
j_call: TRBJ2-1
clone_size: NA
d_call: TRBD2
v_call: TRBV9

cdr3_aa: CASSLKDGKNTEAFF
cdr3_nt: TGTGCCAGTAGCCTTAAGGACGGGAAGAACACTGAAGCTTTCTTT
j_call: TRBJ1-1
clone_size: NA
d_call: NA
v_call: TRBV19

cdr3_aa: CASGLGDRTPYGYTF
cdr3_nt: TGTGCTAGTGGTTTGGGAGACAGGACTCCCTATGGCTACACCTTC
j_call: TRBJ1-2
clone_size: NA
d_call: NA
v_call: TRBV12-5

cdr3_aa: CASSSPVQGGLDTQYF
cdr3_nt: TGTGCCAGCAGCTCGCCCGTTCAAGGGGGTCTGGATACGCAGTATTTT
j_call: TRBJ2-3
clone_size: NA
d_call: NA
v_call: TRBV7-9

cdr3_aa: CASSPLGQAGTEAFF
cdr3_nt: TGTGCCAGCAGCCCACTTGGACAGGCGGGAACTGAAGCTTTCTTT
j_call: TRBJ1-1
clone_size: NA
d_call: TRBD1
v_call: TRBV7-7

cdr3_aa: CASNSGSTDTQYF
cdr3_nt: TGTGCCAGCAATAGCGGTAGCACAGATACGCAGTATTTT
j_call: TRBJ2-3
clone_size: once
d_call: NA
v_call: TRBV5-4

cdr3_aa: CASSLFPGSETQYF
cdr3_nt: TGTGCCAGCAGTTTATTCCCAGGGTCGGAGACCCAGTACTTC
j_call: TRBJ2-5
clone_size: once
d_call: NA
v_call: TRBV27

cdr3_aa: CASSSPGQGNSPLHF
cdr3_nt: TGTGCCAGCAGCTCACCGGGACAGGGAAACTCACCCCTCCACTTT
j_call: TRBJ1-6
clone_size: NA
d_call: TRBD1
v_call: TRBV5-4

cdr3_aa: CASSPLPITVPYEQYF
cdr3_nt: TGTGCCAGCAGCCCTTTACCGATAACAGTACCTTACGAGCAGTACTTC
j_call: TRBJ2-7
clone_size: NA
d_call: NA
v_call: TRBV7-9

cdr3_aa: CASSLQMRGRIYGYTF
cdr3_nt: TGTGCCAGCAGCTTACAAATGAGGGGGCGGATCTATGGCTACACCTTC
j_call: TRBJ1-2
clone_size: NA
d_call: TRBD1
v_call: TRBV11-2

cdr3_aa: CASSLGISLEEKLFF
cdr3_nt: TGCGCCAGCAGCTTGGGAATATCGTTGGAGGAAAAACTGTTTTTT
j_call: TRBJ1-4
clone_size: few
d_call: NA
v_call: TRBV5-1

cdr3_aa: CASSPPEGQGEEQYF
cdr3_nt: TGTGCCAGTAGCCCTCCGGAGGGACAGGGTGAGGAGCAGTACTTC
j_call: TRBJ2-7
clone_size: NA
d_call: TRBD1
v_call: TRBV19

cdr3_aa: CASSPVPRRRGYTF
cdr3_nt: TGCGCCAGCAGCCCTGTCCCGAGGAGGCGAGGCTACACCTTC
j_call: TRBJ1-2
clone_size: NA
d_call: NA
v_call: TRBV4-1

cdr3_aa: CASSQSTGGKETQYF
cdr3_nt: TGTGCCAGCAGCCAATCGACAGGGGGGAAAGAGACCCAGTACTTC
j_call: TRBJ2-5
clone_size: NA
d_call: TRBD1
v_call: TRBV14

cdr3_aa: CASSTWGQSSYNEQFF
cdr3_nt: TGTGCCAGCAGCACGTGGGGACAGAGCTCCTACAATGAGCAGTTCTTC
j_call: TRBJ2-1
clone_size: NA
d_call: TRBD1
v_call: TRBV5-5

cdr3_aa: CASSGGQQYNEQFF
cdr3_nt: TGTGCCAGCAGCGGGGGACAGCAGTACAATGAGCAGTTCTTC
j_call: TRBJ2-1
clone_size: few
d_call: TRBD1
v_call: TRBV9

cdr3_aa: CASSNTGTGAYEQYF
cdr3_nt: TGTGCCAGCAGCAATACCGGGACAGGGGCCTACGAGCAGTACTTC
j_call: TRBJ2-7
clone_size: NA
d_call: TRBD1
v_call: TRBV2

cdr3_aa: CASSDQGNTEAFF
cdr3_nt: TGTGCCAGCAGTGACCAGGGGAACACTGAAGCTTTCTTT
j_call: TRBJ1-1
clone_size: NA
d_call: NA
v_call: TRBV6-1

cdr3_aa: CASSNGNTEAFF
cdr3_nt: TGTGCCAGCAGCAACGGGAACACTGAAGCTTTCTTT
j_call: TRBJ1-1
clone_size: NA
d_call: NA
v_call: TRBV13

cdr3_aa: CASSPAGQGAYEQYF
cdr3_nt: TGCGCCAGCAGCCCTGCAGGTCAGGGGGCCTACGAGCAGTACTTC
j_call: TRBJ2-7
clone_size: NA
d_call: TRBD1
v_call: TRBV4-3

cdr3_aa: CASRTMGLAGYNEQFF
cdr3_nt: TGTGCCAGCAGAACCATGGGACTAGCGGGATACAATGAGCAGTTCTTC
j_call: TRBJ2-1
clone_size: once
d_call: TRBD2
v_call: TRBV27